The TCR beta chain described here comes from a study of T cells in tuberculosis. Study in general: Samples predate treatment or fall within its first 7 days. Findings of the study overall: Active tuberculosis alpha repertoires lay closer to GMM-specific TCRs than controls'. The TCR-beta difference was not significant; alpha differences partly reflected length.

Stated time point: new active TB diagnosis, blood taken before or within 7 days of starting treatment. Points on this clone: Its antigen is still unknown.

Germline CDR1 is SGHRS and CDR2 is YFSETQ. V was pared by 5 bases and J by 1 base, with 12 bases between. This CDR3 spans 14 amino acids. The data were produced by immunoSEQ multiplex PCR, yet TCRdb's version contains in-frame clones alone and is incomplete. The sample consists of more than 30,000 clones, 94% of them appearing once. This TCR came from an adult with tuberculosis. The source material was PBMCs, sampled at tuberculosis diagnosis. The chain joins TRBV5-1 to TRBJ1-1, with D hard to call. The CDR3 nucleotides read TGCGCCAGCAGGTACGGACTCAGGAACACTGAAGCTTTCTTT. This translates into CASRYGLRNTEAFF.